Each of the 14 T cell receptor beta chains below was sequenced from the same sample in a study of blood T cell repertoires in COVID-19. Sequencing was performed with immunoSEQ multiplex PCR; in TCRdb, only in-frame clones are kept and a portion is missing. The data contain fewer than 120,000 clones, less than 85% of them singletons. Sequences were obtained from peripheral blood. These receptors all stem from a woman older than 75 with acute or convalescent COVID-19.

The chain carries TRBV28 and TRBJ2-1, with 7 bases that match TRBD2. CDR1 and CDR2 (germline): MDHEN, SYDVKM. This CDR3 region has 15 residues. Trimming cost V 2 bases and J 9 bases; bases outside gene matches: 10. The CDR3 coding sequence is TGTGCCAGCAGTTTACCTGGACTAGGAAAAGGTGAGCAGTTCTTC. The encoded protein is CASSLPGLGKGEQFF.

As DNA, the CDR3 is TGCGCCAGCAGCTTGGACAGAGACACTGAAGCTTTCTTT. Translated, it gives CASSLDRDTEAFF. This rearrangement joins TRBV5-1 to TRBJ1-1; D call uncertain. Germline CDR1 is SGHRS and CDR2 is YFSETQ. V shed 0 bases and J shed 3 bases, with 6 bases lying between them. The CDR3 runs to 13 residues.

The chain couples TRBV6-5 to TRBJ1-3; D is perhaps TRBD1 (6 bases). The germline CDR1 and CDR2 sequences are MNHEY and SVGAGI. With 0 bases removed from V and 8 bases from J, the gap between germline ends came to 17 bases. The CDR3 length is 16 residues. The CDR3: CASSYSRGSPGDTIYF. As DNA, the CDR3 is TGTGCCAGCAGTTACTCGAGGGGGTCGCCCGGAGACACCATATATTTT.

This sequence joins TRBV11-2 and TRBJ1-1; TRBD1 is a possible D gene (6 bases). The germline gives CDR1 SGHAT, CDR2 FQNNGV. The CDR3 has 16 amino acids. With 1 base removed from V and 3 bases from J, the gap between germline ends came to 15 bases. CDR3 loop: CASSLVWGLRDTEAFF. The CDR3 nucleotides are TGTGCCAGCAGCTTAGTTTGGGGGCTCAGGGACACTGAAGCTTTCTTT.

The chain is built from TRBV10-1 and TRBJ1-3; perhaps TRBD1 as D (6 bases). The CDR3 loop spans 14 amino acids. Trimming took 8 bases from V and 0 from J, leaving 11 bases between them. Germline loops: CDR1 WNHNN, CDR2 SYGVQD (reference sequence). CDR3 residues: CASWTDRSGNTIYF. In DNA form, the CDR3 reads TGCGCCAGCTGGACAGACCGCTCTGGAAACACCATATATTTT.

The chain joins TRBV27 to TRBJ2-6, with TRBD1 matching over 9 bases. The germline CDR1 and CDR2 sequences are MNHEY and SMNVEV (reference sequence). The V and J ends lost 5 bases and 1 base, in that order; junction bases with no gene match: 12. This CDR3 has 19 residues. CDR3 sequence (DNA): TGTGCCAGCAGTCCCTCTCCGGGACAGGGATATTCTGGGGCCAACGTCCTGACTTTC. Its translation is CASSPSPGQGYSGANVLTF.

The V and J genes are TRBV20-1 and TRBJ2-1; 9 nucleotides line up with TRBD1. Germline V gene lookup returns CDR1 DFQATT and CDR2 SNEGSKA (reference sequence). J gave up 0 bases and V 3 bases, and 15 bases lay outside the gene matches. This CDR3 spans 19 amino acids. The CDR3 loop is CSASFRTGATLSSYNEQFF. CDR3 DNA sequence: TGCAGTGCTAGTTTCCGGACAGGGGCGACACTGAGCTCCTACAATGAGCAGTTCTTC.

This chain links TRBV7-9 with TRBJ1-6; 11 nucleotides agree with TRBD1. J lost 4 bases, V lost 4 bases, and 3 bases had no gene match. The length of the CDR3 is 16 residues. CDR1 SEHNR and CDR2 FQNEAQ come from the germline V gene (reference sequence). CDR3 sequence (DNA): TGTGCCAGCAGCTCCGGACAGGGGGCTTATAATTCACCCCTCCACTTT. It translates to CASSSGQGAYNSPLHF.

V gene TRBV2 combines with J gene TRBJ1-1, with D possibly TRBD1 on 6 matching bases. V lost 10 bases, J lost 1 base, and 7 bases lay in between. Germline values: CDR1 SNHLY, CDR2 FYNNEI. This CDR3 comprises 11 residues. This CDR3 is CAMTGNTEAFF. In nucleotides, the CDR3 is TGTGCCATGACAGGGAACACTGAAGCTTTCTTT.

The rearrangement uses TRBV4-2 and TRBJ2-3; 11 bases are a match to TRBD2. The CDR3 is 16 residues long. Germline CDR1 reads LGHNA; CDR2 reads YNFKEQ. V lost 3 bases to trimming and J lost 2 bases; unmatched junction nucleotides: 4. CDR3 residues: CASSHGTSGVTDTQYF. The CDR3, as DNA: TGTGCCAGCAGCCACGGGACTAGCGGTGTCACAGATACGCAGTATTTT.

V usage is TRBV19 and J usage is TRBJ2-3, with 9 bases fitting TRBD2. V shed 10 bases, J shed 5 bases, and the junction held 10 bases outside the gene matches. This CDR3 has 14 residues. Per the germline V gene, CDR1 is LNHDA and CDR2 is SQIVND (reference sequence). This CDR3 is CATRAGGGIDTQYF. The CDR3, as DNA: TGTGCCACACGAGCGGGGGGCGGTATAGATACGCAGTATTTT.

The CDR3 protein is CASSRELAGVEDTQYF. The CDR3 region has the DNA TGCGCCAGCAGCCGTGAGCTAGCGGGAGTAGAAGATACGCAGTATTTT. The chain has TRBV4-3 and TRBJ2-3; 10 nucleotides match TRBD2. The CDR3 is 16 residues long. V shed 4 bases and J 5 bases; nucleotides not matched to a gene: 9. Per germline, CDR1 LGHNA and CDR2 YSLEER.

This chain links TRBV20-1 with TRBJ1-2; D call uncertain. There are 11 residues in the CDR3. V was trimmed by 3 bases and J by 8 bases, leaving 10 bases between them. Germline V lookup: CDR1 DFQATT, CDR2 SNEGSKA (reference sequence). This CDR3 is CSASTVQGYTF. The CDR3 region has the DNA TGCAGTGCTAGCACAGTTCAGGGCTACACCTTC.

Points on this clone: Its ends do not fully match the called genes, so a read error is possible. This chain links TRBV12-5 with TRBJ2-5, with D perhaps TRBD2 (6 bases). Germline V gene data show CDR1 as LGHNT and CDR2 as FRNRAP. This CDR3 region has 12 residues. The CDR3 loop is CASGLGDRTTDF. CDR3 nucleotides: TGTGCTAGTGGTTTGGGGGATCGGACTACGGACTTC.